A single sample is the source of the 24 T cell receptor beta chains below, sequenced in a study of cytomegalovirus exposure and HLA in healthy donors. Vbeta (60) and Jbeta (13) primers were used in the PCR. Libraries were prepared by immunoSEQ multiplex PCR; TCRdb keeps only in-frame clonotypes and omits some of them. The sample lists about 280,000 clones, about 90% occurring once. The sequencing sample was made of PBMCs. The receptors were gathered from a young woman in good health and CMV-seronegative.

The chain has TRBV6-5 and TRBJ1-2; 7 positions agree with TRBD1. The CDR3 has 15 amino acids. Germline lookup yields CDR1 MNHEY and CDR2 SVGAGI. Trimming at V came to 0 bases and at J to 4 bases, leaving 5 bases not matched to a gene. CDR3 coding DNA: TGTGCCAGCAGTTACTCCATGACAGGGATCTATGGCTACACCTTC. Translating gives CASSYSMTGIYGYTF.

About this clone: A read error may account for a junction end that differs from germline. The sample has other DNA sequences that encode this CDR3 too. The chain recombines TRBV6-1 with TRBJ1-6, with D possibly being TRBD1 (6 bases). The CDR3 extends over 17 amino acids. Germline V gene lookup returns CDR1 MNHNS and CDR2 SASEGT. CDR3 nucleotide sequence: TGTGCCAGCAGTGGGAGACAGGCTGGGGGCTATAATTCCCCCCTCCACTTT. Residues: CASSGRQAGGYNSPLHF.

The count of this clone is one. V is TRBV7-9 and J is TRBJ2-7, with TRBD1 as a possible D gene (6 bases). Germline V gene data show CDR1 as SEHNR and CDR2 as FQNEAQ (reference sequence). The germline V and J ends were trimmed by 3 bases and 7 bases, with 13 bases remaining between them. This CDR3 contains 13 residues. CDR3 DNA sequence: TGTGCCAGCAGCTTCCCCAGGGGTAATGAGCAGTACTTC. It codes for CASSFPRGNEQYF.

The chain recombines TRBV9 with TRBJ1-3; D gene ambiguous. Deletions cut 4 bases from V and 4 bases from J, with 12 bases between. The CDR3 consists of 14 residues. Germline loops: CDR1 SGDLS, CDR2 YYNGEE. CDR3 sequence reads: CASSPTNMGNTIYF. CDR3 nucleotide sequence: TGTGCCAGCAGCCCGACAAATATGGGAAACACCATATATTTT.

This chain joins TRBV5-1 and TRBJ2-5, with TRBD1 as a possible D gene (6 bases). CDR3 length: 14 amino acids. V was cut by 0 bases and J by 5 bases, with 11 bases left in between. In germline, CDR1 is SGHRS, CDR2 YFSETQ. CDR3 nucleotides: TGCGCCAGCAGCTTGGGGGGGCAGGGTGAGACCCAGTACTTC. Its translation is CASSLGGQGETQYF.

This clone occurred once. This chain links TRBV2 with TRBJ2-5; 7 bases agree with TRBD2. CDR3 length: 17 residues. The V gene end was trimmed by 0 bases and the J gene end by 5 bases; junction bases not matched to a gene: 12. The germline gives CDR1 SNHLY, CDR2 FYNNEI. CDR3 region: CASSEAFGGGEEETQYF. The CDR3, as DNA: TGTGCCAGCAGTGAAGCGTTCGGTGGGGGGGAGGAGGAGACCCAGTACTTC.

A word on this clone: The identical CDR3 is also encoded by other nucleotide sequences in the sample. Here the CDR3 DNA reads TGTGCCAGCAGTGAATTCCGGGGGAATTCACCCCTCCACTTT. Its translation: CASSEFRGNSPLHF. The chain recombines TRBV2 with TRBJ1-6; D might be TRBD1 (5 bases). Deletions cut 2 bases from V and 7 bases from J, with 9 bases between. CDR1 and CDR2 from the germline V gene are SNHLY and FYNNEI. The CDR3 is 14 residues long.

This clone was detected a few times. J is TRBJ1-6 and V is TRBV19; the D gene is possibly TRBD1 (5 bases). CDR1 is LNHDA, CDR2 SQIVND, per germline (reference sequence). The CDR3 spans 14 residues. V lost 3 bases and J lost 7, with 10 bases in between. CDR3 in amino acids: CASSMARVNSPLHF. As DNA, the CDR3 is TGTGCCAGTAGTATGGCCAGGGTCAATTCACCCCTCCACTTT.

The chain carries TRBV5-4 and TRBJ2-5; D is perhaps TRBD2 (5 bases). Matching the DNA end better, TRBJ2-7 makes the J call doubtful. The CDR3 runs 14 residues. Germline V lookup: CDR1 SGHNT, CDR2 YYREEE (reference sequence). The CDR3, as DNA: TGTGCCAGCAGCCCAGACTCGGGGTACGACGAGCAGTACTTC. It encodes CASSPDSGYDEQYF.

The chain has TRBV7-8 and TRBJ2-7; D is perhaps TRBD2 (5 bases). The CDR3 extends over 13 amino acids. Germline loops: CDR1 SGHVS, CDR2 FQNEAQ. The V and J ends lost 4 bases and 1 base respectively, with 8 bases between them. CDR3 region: CASSSGESYEQYF. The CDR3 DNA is TGTGCCAGCAGCTCCGGGGAATCCTACGAGCAGTACTTC.

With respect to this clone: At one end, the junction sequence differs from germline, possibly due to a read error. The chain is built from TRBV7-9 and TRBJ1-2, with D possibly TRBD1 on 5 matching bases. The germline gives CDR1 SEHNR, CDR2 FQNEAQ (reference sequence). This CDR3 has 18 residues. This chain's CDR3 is CSSSSLLPRDGGLYGYTF. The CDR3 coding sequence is TGTTCCAGCAGCTCCCTTTTGCCCCGGGACGGAGGGCTCTATGGCTACACCTTC.

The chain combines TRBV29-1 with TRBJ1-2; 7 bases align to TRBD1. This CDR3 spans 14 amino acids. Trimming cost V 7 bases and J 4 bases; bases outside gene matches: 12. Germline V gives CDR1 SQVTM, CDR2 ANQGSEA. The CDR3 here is CSGILTGTRYGYTF. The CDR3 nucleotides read TGCAGCGGGATCTTGACAGGGACTCGCTATGGCTACACCTTC.

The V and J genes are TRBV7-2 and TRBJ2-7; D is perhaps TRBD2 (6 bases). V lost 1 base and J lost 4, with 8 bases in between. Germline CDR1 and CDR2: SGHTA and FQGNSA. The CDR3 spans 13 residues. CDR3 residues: CASSLVEGYEQYF. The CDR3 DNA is TGTGCCAGCAGCTTAGTGGAGGGTTACGAGCAGTACTTC.

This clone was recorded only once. CDR3 loop: CASSRGEPYEQYF. DNA for the CDR3: TGTGCCAGTAGTCGGGGGGAGCCCTACGAGCAGTACTTC. The genes are TRBV19 and TRBJ2-7, with 7 bases that match TRBD2. The CDR3 has 13 amino acids. Germline V CDR1 and CDR2: LNHDA, SQIVND (reference sequence). The V segment lost 5 bases and the J segment 2 bases; nucleotides outside the gene matches: 3.

CDR3 loop: CASSFRDRGPYEQYF. CDR3 sequence (DNA): TGTGCCAGCAGCTTCCGGGACAGGGGCCCCTACGAGCAGTACTTC. The V call is TRBV9, the J call TRBJ2-7; TRBD1 matches at 10 bases. Trimming removed 4 bases from V and 2 bases from J; junction bases left unmatched: 6. Germline CDR1 and CDR2: SGDLS and YYNGEE. This CDR3 comprises 15 residues.

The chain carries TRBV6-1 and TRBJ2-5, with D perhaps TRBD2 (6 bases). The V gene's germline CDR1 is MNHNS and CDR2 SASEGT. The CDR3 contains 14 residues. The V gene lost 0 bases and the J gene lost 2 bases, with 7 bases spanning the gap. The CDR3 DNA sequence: TGTGCCAGCAGTGAAGCCGGGACTCAAGAGACCCAGTACTTC. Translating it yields CASSEAGTQETQYF.

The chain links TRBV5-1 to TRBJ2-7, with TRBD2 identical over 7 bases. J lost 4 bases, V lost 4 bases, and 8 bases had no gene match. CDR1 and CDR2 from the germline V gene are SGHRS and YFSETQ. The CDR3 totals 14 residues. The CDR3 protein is CASSRGERLYEQYF. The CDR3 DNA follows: TGCGCCAGCAGCCGGGGGGAGAGGTTATACGAGCAGTACTTC.

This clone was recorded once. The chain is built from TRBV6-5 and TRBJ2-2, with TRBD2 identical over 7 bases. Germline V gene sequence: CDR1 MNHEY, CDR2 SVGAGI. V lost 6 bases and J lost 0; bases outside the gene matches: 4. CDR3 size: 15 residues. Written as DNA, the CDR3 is TGTGCCAGCAGGACCCTAGCGGCGAACACCGGGGAGCTGTTTTTT. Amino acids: CASRTLAANTGELFF.

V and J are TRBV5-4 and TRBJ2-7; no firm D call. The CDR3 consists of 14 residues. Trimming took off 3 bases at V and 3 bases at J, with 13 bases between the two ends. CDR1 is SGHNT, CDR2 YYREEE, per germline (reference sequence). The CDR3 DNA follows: TGTGCCAGCAGCTCGGGTCGAAGCTTCTACGAGCAGTACTTC. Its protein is CASSSGRSFYEQYF.

The CDR3 sequence: CASSFGGAHYGYTF. CDR3 sequence (DNA): TGTGCCAGCAGCTTCGGGGGGGCCCACTATGGCTACACCTTC. V is TRBV7-9 and J is TRBJ1-2; possibly TRBD1 for D (6 bases). V was cut by 3 bases and J by 3 bases, with 11 bases left in between. The germline CDR1 and CDR2 sequences are SEHNR and FQNEAQ (reference sequence). CDR3 length: 14 amino acids.

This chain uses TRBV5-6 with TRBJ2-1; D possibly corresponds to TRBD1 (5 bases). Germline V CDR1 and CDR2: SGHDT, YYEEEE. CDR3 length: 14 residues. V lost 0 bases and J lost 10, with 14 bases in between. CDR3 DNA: TGTGCCAGCAGCTTGGGACAGCGCCTTTGGGAGCAGTTCTTC. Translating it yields CASSLGQRLWEQFF.

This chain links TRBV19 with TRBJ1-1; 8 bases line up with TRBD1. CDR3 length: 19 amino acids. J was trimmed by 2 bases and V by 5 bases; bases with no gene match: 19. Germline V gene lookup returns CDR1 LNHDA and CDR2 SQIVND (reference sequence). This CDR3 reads CASSPRTGSSNNRNTEAFF. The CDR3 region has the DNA TGTGCCAGTAGTCCCAGGACAGGGTCTTCAAACAACAGAAACACTGAAGCTTTCTTT. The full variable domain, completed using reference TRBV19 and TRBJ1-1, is DGGITQSPKYLFRKEGQNVTLSCEQNLNHDAMYWYRQDPGQGLRLIYYSQIVNDFQKGDIAEGYSVSREKKESFPLTVTSAQKNPTAFYLCASSPRTGSSNNRNTEAFFGQGTRLTVV.

CDR3 in amino acids: CASSLVSGERNEQFF. The CDR3 DNA follows: TGTGCCAGCAGCTTGGTGTCAGGGGAACGGAATGAGCAGTTCTTC. The chain links TRBV5-5 to TRBJ2-1; possible D gene TRBD1, 6 bases. This CDR3 comprises 15 residues. V was pared by 0 bases and J by 7 bases, with 14 bases between. Germline CDR1 SGHKS, CDR2 YYEKEE (reference sequence).

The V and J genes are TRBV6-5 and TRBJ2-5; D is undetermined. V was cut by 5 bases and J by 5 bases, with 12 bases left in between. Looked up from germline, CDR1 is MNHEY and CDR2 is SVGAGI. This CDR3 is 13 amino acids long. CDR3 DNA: TGTGCCAGCAGTGGGCTGAGATGGGAGACCCAGTACTTC. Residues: CASSGLRWETQYF.